The 5 T cell receptor beta chains presented below share a single source sample, sequenced in a study of shared clonotypes between healthy human individuals. The table came from immunoSEQ multiplex PCR; TCRdb's copy has only in-frame clones and leaves some out. The sample lists 1.5 million to 1.9 million clones; 95% to 99% were seen once. Sequencing was done on a sample of naive CD4+ T cells sorted from blood. The sample's subset: CD45RA+ positively selected. All receptors come from a man younger than 40 in good health.

This sequence joins TRBV7-9 and TRBJ2-7, with a tentative D call TRBD2 (5 bases). V was cut by 5 bases and J by 4 bases, with 12 bases left in between. Per the germline V gene, CDR1 is SEHNR and CDR2 is FQNEAQ (reference sequence). This CDR3 comprises 13 residues. The CDR3 here is CASSRGPGYEQYF. The CDR3 DNA follows: TGTGCCAGCAGCCGAGGACCGGGATACGAGCAGTACTTC.

V gene TRBV4-3 combines with J gene TRBJ2-1; D call uncertain. Germline V gene lookup returns CDR1 LGHNA and CDR2 YSLEER. Trimming left V 7 bases short and J 8 bases short, with 27 bases between. The CDR3 runs to 17 residues. CDR3 in DNA: TGCGCCAGCATCCCCATCCCAGAAGAAGCTTTACAACATGAGCAGTTCTTC. Translated, it gives CASIPIPEEALQHEQFF.

This clone has just one count. V gene TRBV7-9 combines with J gene TRBJ2-1, with a weak D call TRBD1 (6 bases). The CDR3 covers 14 residues. V gave up 4 bases and J gave up 5 bases, with 12 bases separating them. From germline, CDR1 is SEHNR and CDR2 FQNEAQ (reference sequence). In DNA form, the CDR3 reads TGTGCCAGCAGCTCCCGACAGGTAAACAATGAGCAGTTCTTC. Encoded protein: CASSSRQVNNEQFF.

The chain combines TRBV7-6 with TRBJ2-3; no clear D. CDR3 length: 13 amino acids. V lost 3 bases to trimming and J lost 5 bases, with 9 bases between them. Germline lookup yields CDR1 SGHVS and CDR2 FNYEAQ. CDR3 region: CASSFEFLDTQYF. The CDR3 DNA follows: TGTGCCAGCAGCTTTGAGTTCCTAGATACGCAGTATTTT.

This clone was picked up one time. This rearrangement joins TRBV11-2 to TRBJ2-1; the D gene is possibly TRBD1 (6 bases). CDR1 is SGHAT, CDR2 FQNNGV, per germline. This CDR3 region has 17 residues. The V gene lost 2 bases and the J gene lost 0 bases, with 14 bases spanning the gap. This CDR3 reads CASSLFIGQSSYNEQFF. Here the CDR3 DNA reads TGTGCCAGCAGCTTATTCATTGGACAGAGCTCCTACAATGAGCAGTTCTTC.